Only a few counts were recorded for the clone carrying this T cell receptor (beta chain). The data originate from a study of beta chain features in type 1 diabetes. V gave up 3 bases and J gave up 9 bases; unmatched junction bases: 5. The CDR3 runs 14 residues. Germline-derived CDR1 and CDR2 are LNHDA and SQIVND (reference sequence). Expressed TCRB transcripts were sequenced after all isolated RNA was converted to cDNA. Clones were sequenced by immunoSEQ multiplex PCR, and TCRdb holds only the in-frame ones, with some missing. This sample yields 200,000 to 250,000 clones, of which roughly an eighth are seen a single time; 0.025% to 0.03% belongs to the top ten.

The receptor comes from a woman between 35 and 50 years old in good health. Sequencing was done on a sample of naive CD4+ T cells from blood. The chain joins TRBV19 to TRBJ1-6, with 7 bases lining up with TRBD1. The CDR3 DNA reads TGTGCCAGTAGTATTGAGGGGGCGTCTTCACCCCTCCACTTT. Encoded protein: CASSIEGASSPLHF.